This passage covers 11 T cell receptor beta chains from one sample sequenced in a study of molecular identifiers for immune sequencing clone quantification. From the PCR reads, TCRdb called clonotypes with MiXCR, one entry per CDR3 protein. Of about 640,000 distinct CDR3 sequences in the sample, about 20% were seen once. Specimen: naive CD8+ T cells from blood, with Jurkat cell RNA spiked in. Subset given: FACS-sorted CD8+CD4-CCR7+CD45RA+ naive T cells. The receptor set was obtained from a human donor in good health. Some libraries in this study had Jurkat cell RNA spiked in.

This clonotype was picked up many times. Here the CDR3 reads CASSIPTGGTDEQYF. The CDR3 coding sequence is TGTGCCAGTAGTATTCCGACAGGGGGGACCGACGAGCAGTACTTC. The rearrangement joins TRBV19 to TRBJ2-7; 9 nucleotides match TRBD1. CDR3 size: 15 residues. From germline, CDR1 is LNHDA and CDR2 SQIVND (reference sequence). Trimming cost V 3 bases and J 5 bases; bases outside gene matches: 8. Looking up the rest from reference TRBV19 and TRBJ2-7 gives the full variable domain: DGGITQSPKYLFRKEGQNVTLSCEQNLNHDAMYWYRQDPGQGLRLIYYSQIVNDFQKGDIAEGYSVSREKKESFPLTVTSAQKNPTAFYLCASSIPTGGTDEQYFGPGTRLTVT.

Only a few counts were recorded for this clonotype. The chain recombines TRBV19 with TRBJ1-3; 7 nucleotides align to TRBD1. With V trimmed by 6 bases and J by 0 bases, 5 bases remained unmatched. The germline gives CDR1 LNHDA, CDR2 SQIVND (reference sequence). CDR3 length: 15 amino acids. CDR3 protein: CASSLRGDSGNTIYF. The DNA of the CDR3 is TGTGCCAGTAGCCTCAGGGGGGACTCTGGAAACACCATATATTTT.

Comments on this clonotype: The junction differs from germline at one of its ends, possibly a read error. The chain couples TRBV6-1 to TRBJ2-2, with 7 bases lining up with TRBD1. Germline V lookup: CDR1 MNHNS, CDR2 SASEGT. This CDR3 spans 16 amino acids. CDR3 in amino acids: CASSELGQGVFGELSF. In nucleotides, the CDR3 is TGTGCCAGCAGTGAATTGGGGCAGGGGGTCTTCGGGGAGCTGTCTTTT.

This clonotype was counted only a few times. The chain joins TRBV15 to TRBJ2-5; D possibly corresponds to TRBD2 (6 bases). From germline, CDR1 is LNHNV and CDR2 YYDKDF (reference sequence). CDR3 length: 16 residues. The V gene lost 8 bases and the J gene lost 5 bases, with 24 bases spanning the gap. The CDR3 spells CATPRPRGALMETQYF. The CDR3 DNA sequence: TGTGCCACCCCTCGTCCTCGCGGGGCGTTGATGGAGACCCAGTACTTC.

CDR3 residues: CASSQSWTRSGKWVNEQFF. The DNA of the CDR3 is TGCGCCAGCAGCCAGTCCTGGACTCGAAGCGGGAAGTGGGTCAATGAGCAGTTCTTC. The chain combines TRBV4-3 with TRBJ2-1; 7 bases match TRBD2. CDR1 is LGHNA and CDR2 is YSLEER in the germline V gene. This CDR3 is 19 amino acids long. Trimming at V came to 3 bases and at J to 6 bases, leaving 20 bases not matched to a gene.

The J gene is TRBJ1-2, the V gene TRBV27, with 7 bases identical to TRBD1. Trimming removed 7 bases from V and 12 bases from J; junction bases left unmatched: 20. The CDR3 is 15 amino acids. Germline assignment: CDR1 MNHEY and CDR2 SMNVEV (reference sequence). CDR3 in DNA: TGTGCCAGCAAAAACAGGGGAGAGGTGGGTTTAGGCCACACCTTC. Translating gives CASKNRGEVGLGHTF.

This clonotype was seen many times. The chain is built from TRBV5-4 and TRBJ2-3; D gene unclear. The CDR3 spans 15 residues. CDR1 SGHNT and CDR2 YYREEE come from the germline V gene (reference sequence). Trimming removed 1 base from V and 1 base from J, with 10 bases in between. CDR3 DNA: TGTGCCAGCAGCTTGACCCCGGCTGGCACAGATACGCAGTATTTT. Translation: CASSLTPAGTDTQYF.

This clonotype has a count of ten or more. The V and J genes are TRBV4-3 and TRBJ1-2, with TRBD1 as a possible D gene (6 bases). Trimming removed 0 bases at V and 7 bases at J, with 15 bases between. The CDR3 loop spans 15 amino acids. Germline CDR1 LGHNA, CDR2 YSLEER. The CDR3 sequence: CASSQDLPGAAGYTF. As DNA, the CDR3 is TGCGCCAGCAGCCAAGATCTTCCAGGGGCGGCTGGCTACACCTTC.

This clonotype was recorded a few times. The chain has TRBV12-3 or TRBV12-4 and TRBJ1-4, with D unresolved. The CDR3 loop spans 16 amino acids. V was shortened by 0 bases and J by 5 bases, with 13 bases between the two germline ends. The CDR3 protein is CASSLAPGADNEKLFF. In DNA, the CDR3 is TGTGCCAGCAGTTTAGCGCCCGGCGCTGACAATGAAAAACTGTTTTTT.

This clonotype appeared many times. The V call is TRBV12-3 or TRBV12-4, the J call TRBJ2-6, with a weak D call TRBD2 (6 bases). V lost 6 bases to trimming and J lost 0 bases, with 15 bases between them. This CDR3 region has 17 residues. CDR3 DNA: TGTGCCAGCAGACCCCGGGACTCTGGCTCTGGGGCCAACGTCCTGACTTTC. Protein product: CASRPRDSGSGANVLTF.

The chain has TRBV6-5 and TRBJ2-7, with TRBD2 matching 8 bases. The junction had 5 bases not matched to a gene; V was cut back by 3 bases and J by 1 base. The CDR3 extends over 15 amino acids. Germline CDR1 is MNHEY and CDR2 is SVGAGI. The CDR3 DNA sequence: TGTGCCAGCAGTTATTCGGGGGGGCCTTCCTACGAGCAGTACTTC. This gives the protein CASSYSGGPSYEQYF.